Below, one TCR beta chain is given with its context. This sample was taken from a study of cytomegalovirus exposure and HLA in healthy donors. The study ran its PCR with 60 Vbeta and 13 Jbeta primers. Generated by immunoSEQ multiplex PCR, the TCRdb table keeps only in-frame clones and is missing some. This table holds 150,000 or so clones, roughly 80% found once. CDR3 size: 13 residues. Between the trimmed V and J ends, which lost 5 bases and 4 bases, there was a span of 11 bases. Germline loops: CDR1 MDHEN, CDR2 SYDVKM. This receptor was identified in a woman aged 40 to 50 in good health and CMV-seronegative. Sequencing was carried out using PBMCs. This rearrangement joins TRBV28 to TRBJ1-2; D is undetermined. In nucleotides, the CDR3 is TGTGCCAGCAGTCCGACCCGAGGCTATGGCTACACCTTC. This gives the protein CASSPTRGYGYTF.